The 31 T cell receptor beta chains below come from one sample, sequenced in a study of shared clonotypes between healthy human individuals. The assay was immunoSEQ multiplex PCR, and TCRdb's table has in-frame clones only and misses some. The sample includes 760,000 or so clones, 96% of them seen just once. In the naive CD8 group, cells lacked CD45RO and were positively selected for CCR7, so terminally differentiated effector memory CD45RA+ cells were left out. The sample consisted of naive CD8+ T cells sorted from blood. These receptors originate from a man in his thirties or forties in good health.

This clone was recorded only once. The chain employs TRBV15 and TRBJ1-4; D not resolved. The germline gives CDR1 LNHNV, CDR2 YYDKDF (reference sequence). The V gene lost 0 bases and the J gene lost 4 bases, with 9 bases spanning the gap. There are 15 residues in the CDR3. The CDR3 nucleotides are TGTGCCACCAGCAGAGATGGGCAGCTTAATGAAAAACTGTTTTTT. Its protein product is CATSRDGQLNEKLFF.

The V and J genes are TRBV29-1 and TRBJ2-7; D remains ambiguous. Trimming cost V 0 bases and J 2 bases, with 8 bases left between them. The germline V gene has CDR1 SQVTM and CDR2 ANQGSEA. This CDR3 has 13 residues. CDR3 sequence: CSVEEDIPYEQYF. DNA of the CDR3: TGCAGCGTTGAAGAAGATATCCCCTACGAGCAGTACTTC.

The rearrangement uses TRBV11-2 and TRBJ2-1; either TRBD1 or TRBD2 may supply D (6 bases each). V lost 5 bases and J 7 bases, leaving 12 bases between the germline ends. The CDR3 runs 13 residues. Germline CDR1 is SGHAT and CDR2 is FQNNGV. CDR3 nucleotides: TGTGCCAGCAGCGTCTGGAGGGGGAATGAGCAGTTCTTC. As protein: CASSVWRGNEQFF.

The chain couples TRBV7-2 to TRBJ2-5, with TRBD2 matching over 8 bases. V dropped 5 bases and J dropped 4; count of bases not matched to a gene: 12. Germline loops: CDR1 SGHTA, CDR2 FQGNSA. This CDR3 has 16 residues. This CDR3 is CASSLRLAQRGETQYF. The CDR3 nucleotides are TGTGCCAGCAGCCTGCGACTAGCGCAAAGGGGAGAGACCCAGTACTTC.

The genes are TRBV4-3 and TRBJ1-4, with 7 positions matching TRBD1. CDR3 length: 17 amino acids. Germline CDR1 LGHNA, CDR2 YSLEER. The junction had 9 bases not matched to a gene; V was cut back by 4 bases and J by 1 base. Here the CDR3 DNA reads TGCGCCAGCAGCCTAGACAGGGCCCAGGGAACTAATGAAAAACTGTTTTTT. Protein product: CASSLDRAQGTNEKLFF.

CDR3 sequence (DNA): TGCGCCAGCAGGATGGACAGGGGATTCCCTGAAGCTTTCTTT. As protein: CASRMDRGFPEAFF. The chain has TRBV4-3 and TRBJ1-1; 9 positions agree with TRBD1. Per germline, CDR1 LGHNA and CDR2 YSLEER. J was trimmed by 6 bases and V by 6 bases; bases with no gene match: 8. There are 14 residues in the CDR3.

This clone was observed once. The CDR3 protein is CASSLVLRGANEAFF. The CDR3 DNA follows: TGTGCCAGCAGCTTAGTACTCCGGGGGGCTAATGAAGCTTTCTTT. V is TRBV11-2 and J is TRBJ1-1; TRBD1 might be the D (6 bases). Germline CDR1 SGHAT, CDR2 FQNNGV. The V end was cut by 1 base, the J end by 7 bases, with 16 bases between. This CDR3 contains 15 residues.

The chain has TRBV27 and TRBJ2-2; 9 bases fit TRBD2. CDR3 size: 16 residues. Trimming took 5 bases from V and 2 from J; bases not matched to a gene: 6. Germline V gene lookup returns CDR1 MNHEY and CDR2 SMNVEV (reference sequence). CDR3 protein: CASSLRTSVNTGELFF. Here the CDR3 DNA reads TGTGCCAGCAGTCTCCGGACTAGCGTTAACACCGGGGAGCTGTTTTTT.

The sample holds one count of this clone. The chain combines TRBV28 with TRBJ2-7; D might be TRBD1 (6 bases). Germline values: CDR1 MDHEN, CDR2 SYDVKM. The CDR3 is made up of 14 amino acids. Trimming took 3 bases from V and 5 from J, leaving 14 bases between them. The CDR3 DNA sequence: TGTGCCAGCAGTTTTGTCAGGGGTTGGAACGAGCAGTACTTC. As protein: CASSFVRGWNEQYF.

CDR3 sequence: CASSSEGSGTYEQYF. CDR3 coding DNA: TGTGCCAGCAGCTCCGAGGGGAGCGGAACCTACGAGCAGTACTTC. The rearrangement joins TRBV7-6 to TRBJ2-7; either TRBD1 or TRBD2 may fit D (5 bases each). Germline CDR1 and CDR2: SGHVS and FNYEAQ. Trimming pared 4 bases from V and 2 bases from J, leaving 15 bases between. The CDR3 totals 15 residues.

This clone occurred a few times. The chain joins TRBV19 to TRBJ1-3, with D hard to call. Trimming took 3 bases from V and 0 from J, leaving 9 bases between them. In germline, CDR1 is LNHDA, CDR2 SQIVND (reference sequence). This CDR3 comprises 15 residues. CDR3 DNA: TGTGCCAGTAGTATGACGAGCAGCTCTGGAAACACCATATATTTT. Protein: CASSMTSSSGNTIYF.

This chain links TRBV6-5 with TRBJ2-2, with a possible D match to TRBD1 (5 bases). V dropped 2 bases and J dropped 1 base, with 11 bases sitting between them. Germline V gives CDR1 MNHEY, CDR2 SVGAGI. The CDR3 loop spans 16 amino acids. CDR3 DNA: TGTGCCAGCAGTTACCAAGCGACAGTGAACACCGGGGAGCTGTTTTTT. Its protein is CASSYQATVNTGELFF.

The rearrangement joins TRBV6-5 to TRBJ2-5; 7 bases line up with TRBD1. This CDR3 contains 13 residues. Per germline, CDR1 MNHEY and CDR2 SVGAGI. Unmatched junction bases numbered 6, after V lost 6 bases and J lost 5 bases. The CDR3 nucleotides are TGTGCCAGCAGCCTAGGGGGCGTTGAGACCCAGTACTTC. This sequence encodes CASSLGGVETQYF.

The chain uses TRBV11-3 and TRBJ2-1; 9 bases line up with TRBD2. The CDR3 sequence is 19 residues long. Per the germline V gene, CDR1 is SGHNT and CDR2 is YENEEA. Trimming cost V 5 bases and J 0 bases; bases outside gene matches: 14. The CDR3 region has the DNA TGTGCCAGCAGCCCACCCCCCGAGCTAGCGGGGAACTCCTACAATGAGCAGTTCTTC. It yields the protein CASSPPPELAGNSYNEQFF. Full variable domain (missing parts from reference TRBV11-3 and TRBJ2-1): EAGVVQSPRYKIIEKKQPVAFWCNPISGHNTLYWYLQNLGQGPELLIRYENEEAVDDSQLPKDRFSAERLKGVDSTLKIQPAELGDSAVYLCASSPPPELAGNSYNEQFFGPGTRLTVL.

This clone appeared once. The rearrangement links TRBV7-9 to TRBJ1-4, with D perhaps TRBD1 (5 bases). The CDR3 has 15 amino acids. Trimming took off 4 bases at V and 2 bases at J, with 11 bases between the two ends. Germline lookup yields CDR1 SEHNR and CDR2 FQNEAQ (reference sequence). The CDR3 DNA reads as TGTGCCAGCAGCTCTTGGACACTCACTAATGAAAAACTGTTTTTT. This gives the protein CASSSWTLTNEKLFF. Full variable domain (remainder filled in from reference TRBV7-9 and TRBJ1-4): DTGVSQNPRHKITKRGQNVTFRCDPISEHNRLYWYRQTLGQGPEFLTYFQNEAQLEKSRLLSDRFSAERPKGSFSTLEIQRTEQGDSAMYLCASSSWTLTNEKLFFGSGTQLSVL.

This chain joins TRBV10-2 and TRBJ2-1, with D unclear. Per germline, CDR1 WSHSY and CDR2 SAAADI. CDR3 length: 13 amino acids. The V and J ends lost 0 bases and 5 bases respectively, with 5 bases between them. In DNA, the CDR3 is TGCGCCAGCAGTGAGTCAGGGAACAATGAGCAGTTCTTC. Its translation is CASSESGNNEQFF.

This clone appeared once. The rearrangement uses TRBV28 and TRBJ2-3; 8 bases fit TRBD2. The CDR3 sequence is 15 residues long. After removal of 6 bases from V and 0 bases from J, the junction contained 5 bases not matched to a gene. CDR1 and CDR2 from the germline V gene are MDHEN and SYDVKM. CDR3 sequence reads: CASRPLAASTDTQYF. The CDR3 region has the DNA TGTGCCAGCAGACCACTAGCGGCTAGCACAGATACGCAGTATTTT. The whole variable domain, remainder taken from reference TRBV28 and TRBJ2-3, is DVKVTQSSRYLVKRTGEKVFLECVQDMDHENMFWYRQDPGLGLRLIYFSYDVKMKEKGDIPEGYSVSREKKERFSLILESASTNQTSMYLCASRPLAASTDTQYFGPGTRLTVL.

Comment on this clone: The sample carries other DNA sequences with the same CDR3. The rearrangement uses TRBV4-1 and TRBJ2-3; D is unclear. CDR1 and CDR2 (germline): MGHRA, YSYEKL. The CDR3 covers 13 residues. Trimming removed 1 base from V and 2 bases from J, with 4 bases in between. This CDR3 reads CASSQGITDTQYF. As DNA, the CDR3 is TGCGCCAGCAGCCAAGGGATCACAGATACGCAGTATTTT.

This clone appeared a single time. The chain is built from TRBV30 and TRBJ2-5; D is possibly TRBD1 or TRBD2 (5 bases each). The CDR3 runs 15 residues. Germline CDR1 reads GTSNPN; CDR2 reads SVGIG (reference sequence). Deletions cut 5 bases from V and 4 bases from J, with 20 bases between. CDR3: CAWAGEDTSRETQYF. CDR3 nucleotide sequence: TGTGCCTGGGCGGGCGAGGACACATCAAGAGAGACCCAGTACTTC.

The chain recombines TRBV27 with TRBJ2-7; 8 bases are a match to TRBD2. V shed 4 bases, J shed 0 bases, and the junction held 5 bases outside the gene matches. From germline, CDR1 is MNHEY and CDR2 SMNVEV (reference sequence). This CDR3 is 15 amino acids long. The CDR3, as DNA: TGTGCCAGCAGTTCCCTAGCGGGCCTCTCCTACGAGCAGTACTTC. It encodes CASSSLAGLSYEQYF.

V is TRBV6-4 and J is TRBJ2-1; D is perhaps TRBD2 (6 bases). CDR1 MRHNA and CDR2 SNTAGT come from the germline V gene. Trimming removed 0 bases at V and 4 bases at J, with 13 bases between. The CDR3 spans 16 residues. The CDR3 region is CASSDSFGRRYNEQFF. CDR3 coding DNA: TGTGCCAGCAGTGACTCGTTCGGGAGAAGATACAATGAGCAGTTCTTC.

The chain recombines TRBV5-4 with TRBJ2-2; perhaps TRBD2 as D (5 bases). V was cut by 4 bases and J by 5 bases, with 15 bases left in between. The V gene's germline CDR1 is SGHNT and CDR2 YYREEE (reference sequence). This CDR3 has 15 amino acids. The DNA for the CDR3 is TGTGCCAGCAGCGACTACGGGTGGGTTACCGGGGAGCTGTTTTTT. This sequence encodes CASSDYGWVTGELFF.

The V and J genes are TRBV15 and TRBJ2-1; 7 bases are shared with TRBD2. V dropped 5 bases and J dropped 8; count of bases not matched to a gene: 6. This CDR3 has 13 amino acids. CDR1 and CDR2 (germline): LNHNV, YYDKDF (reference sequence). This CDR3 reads CATSHRGSHEQFF. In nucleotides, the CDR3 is TGTGCCACCAGCCACCGCGGGAGCCATGAGCAGTTCTTC.

The CDR3: CASDPLGPGTEAFF. The CDR3 DNA reads as TGTGCCAGCGACCCGTTGGGGCCGGGCACTGAAGCTTTCTTT. The chain carries TRBV19 and TRBJ1-1; perhaps TRBD1 as D (5 bases). The CDR3 totals 14 residues. The V gene lost 9 bases and the J gene lost 4 bases, with 18 bases spanning the gap. Germline assignment: CDR1 LNHDA and CDR2 SQIVND (reference sequence).

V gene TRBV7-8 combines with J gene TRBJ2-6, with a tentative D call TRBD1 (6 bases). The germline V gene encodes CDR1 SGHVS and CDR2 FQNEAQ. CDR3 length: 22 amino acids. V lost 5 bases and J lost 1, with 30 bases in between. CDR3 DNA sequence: TGTGCCAGCAGCCATCCGACCAGACGGGGAGCCACAAGGGGGTCTGGGGCCAACGTCCTGACTTTC. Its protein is CASSHPTRRGATRGSGANVLTF.

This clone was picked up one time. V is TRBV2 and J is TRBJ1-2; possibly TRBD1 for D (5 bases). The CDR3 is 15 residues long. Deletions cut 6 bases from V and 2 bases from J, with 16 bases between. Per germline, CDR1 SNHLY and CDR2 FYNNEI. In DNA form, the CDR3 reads TGTGCCAGCAGAAGAGACAGCAGTCGGAACTATGGCTACACCTTC. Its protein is CASRRDSSRNYGYTF. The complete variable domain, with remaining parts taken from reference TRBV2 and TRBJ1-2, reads EPEVTQTPSHQVTQMGQEVILRCVPISNHLYFYWYRQILGQKVEFLVSFYNNEISEKSEIFDDQFSVERPDGSNFTLKIRSTKLEDSAMYFCASRRDSSRNYGYTFGSGTRLTVV.

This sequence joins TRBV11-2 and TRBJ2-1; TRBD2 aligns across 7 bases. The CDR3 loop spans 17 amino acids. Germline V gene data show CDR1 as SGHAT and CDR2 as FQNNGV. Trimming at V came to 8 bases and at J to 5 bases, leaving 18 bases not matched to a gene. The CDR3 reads CASEPYRSSGMDNEQFF. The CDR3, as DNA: TGTGCCAGCGAACCTTACCGGTCCAGCGGGATGGACAATGAGCAGTTCTTC. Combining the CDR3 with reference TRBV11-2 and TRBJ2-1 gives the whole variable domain EAGVAQSPRYKIIEKRQSVAFWCNPISGHATLYWYQQILGQGPKLLIQFQNNGVVDDSQLPKDRFSAERLKGVDSTLKIQPAKLEDSAVYLCASEPYRSSGMDNEQFFGPGTRLTVL.

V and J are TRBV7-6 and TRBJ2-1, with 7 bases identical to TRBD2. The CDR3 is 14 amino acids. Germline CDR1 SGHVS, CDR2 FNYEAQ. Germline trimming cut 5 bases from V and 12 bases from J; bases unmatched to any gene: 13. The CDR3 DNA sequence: TGTGCCAGCAGCCGGGAGGACCTACGGGCCGGGCAGTTCTTC. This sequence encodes CASSREDLRAGQFF.

The CDR3 DNA reads TGTGCCAGCAGTGAGGGGTACCCCGCTGCCGGTAGCACAGATACGCAGTATTTT. Its protein product is CASSEGYPAAGSTDTQYF. The genes are TRBV6-4 and TRBJ2-3; no definite D call. Germline V gene data show CDR1 as MRHNA and CDR2 as SNTAGT. The V gene lost 3 bases and the J gene lost 0 bases, with 19 bases spanning the gap. The CDR3 consists of 18 residues.

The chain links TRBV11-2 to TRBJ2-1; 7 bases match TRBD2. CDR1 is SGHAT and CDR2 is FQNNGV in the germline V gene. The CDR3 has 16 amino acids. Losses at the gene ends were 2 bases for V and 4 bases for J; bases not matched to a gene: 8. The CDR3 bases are TGTGCCAGCAGCTTAATTCTAGCGGAGCCATACAATGAGCAGTTCTTC. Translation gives CASSLILAEPYNEQFF.

The CDR3 region is CASSLPGEDGYTF. DNA for the CDR3: TGTGCCAGCAGCTTGCCGGGGGAAGATGGCTACACCTTC. The chain has TRBV5-6 and TRBJ1-2; possibly TRBD1 for D (5 bases). The CDR3 loop spans 13 amino acids. The V end was cut by 1 base, the J end by 6 bases, with 10 bases between. The V gene's germline CDR1 is SGHDT and CDR2 YYEEEE.